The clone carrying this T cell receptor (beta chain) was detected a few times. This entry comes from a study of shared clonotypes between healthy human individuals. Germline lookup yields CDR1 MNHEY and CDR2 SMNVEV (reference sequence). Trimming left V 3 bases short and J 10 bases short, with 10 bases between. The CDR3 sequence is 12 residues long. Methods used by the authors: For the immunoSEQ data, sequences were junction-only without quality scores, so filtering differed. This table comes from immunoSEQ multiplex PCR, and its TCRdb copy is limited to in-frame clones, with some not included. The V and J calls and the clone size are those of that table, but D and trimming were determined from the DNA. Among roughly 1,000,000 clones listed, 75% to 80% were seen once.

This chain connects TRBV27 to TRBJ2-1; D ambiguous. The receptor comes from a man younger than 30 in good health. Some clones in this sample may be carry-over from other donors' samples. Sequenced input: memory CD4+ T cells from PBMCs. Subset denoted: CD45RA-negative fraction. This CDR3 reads CASSFSPWEQFF. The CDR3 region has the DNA TGTGCCAGCAGTTTCTCTCCGTGGGAGCAGTTCTTC.